This TCR beta chain was found in a study of CD8 T cells in ankylosing spondylitis. Comment on this clonotype: What it binds is not known.

Broader study findings: What seemed typical of ankylosing spondylitis blood was a TCR beta motif built from roughly eight highly homologous variants. Disease-linked clones had a CD8+ phenotype and relatively low frequency in peripheral blood. As reported, disease-linked clones showed significant enrichment in matched ankylosing spondylitis synovial fluid. Some of these motif variants have turned up before, in reports on reactive arthritis synovial fluid and blood.

V was trimmed by 3 bases and J by 1 base, leaving 10 bases between them. The CDR3 extends over 15 amino acids. Germline V gene sequence: CDR1 MDHEN, CDR2 SYDVKM. MiXCR was run by TCRdb on the 5' RACE reads, yielding one entry per CDR3 protein. The table lists 670,000 or so distinct CDR3 sequences, around a fifth of them singletons, with under 20% in the top ten. The origin of this receptor is a male donor with ankylosing spondylitis. The sequencing sample was made of blood, either unsorted or a sorted T cell fraction (not recorded which). The rearrangement uses TRBV28 and TRBJ2-4; D ambiguous. In nucleotides, the CDR3 is TGTGCCAGCAGTTTCTTCGGCAGGGCCAAAAACATTCAGTACTTC. Its translation is CASSFFGRAKNIQYF.